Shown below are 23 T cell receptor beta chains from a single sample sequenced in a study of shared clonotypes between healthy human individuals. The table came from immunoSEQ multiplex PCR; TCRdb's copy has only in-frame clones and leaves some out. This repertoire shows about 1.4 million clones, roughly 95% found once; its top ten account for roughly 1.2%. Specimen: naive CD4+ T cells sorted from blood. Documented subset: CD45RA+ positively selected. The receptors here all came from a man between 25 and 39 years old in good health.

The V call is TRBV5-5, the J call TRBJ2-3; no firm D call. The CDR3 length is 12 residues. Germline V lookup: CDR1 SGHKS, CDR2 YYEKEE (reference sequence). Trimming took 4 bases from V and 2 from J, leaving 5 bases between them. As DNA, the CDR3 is TGTGCCAGCAGCCTGAACACAGATACGCAGTATTTT. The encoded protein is CASSLNTDTQYF.

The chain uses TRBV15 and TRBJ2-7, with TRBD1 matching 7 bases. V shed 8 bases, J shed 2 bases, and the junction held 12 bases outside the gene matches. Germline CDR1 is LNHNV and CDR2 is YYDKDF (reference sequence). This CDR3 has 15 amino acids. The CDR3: CATSLLGQSAYEQYF. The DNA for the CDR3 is TGTGCCACCTCCTTGTTGGGACAGTCAGCCTACGAGCAGTACTTC.

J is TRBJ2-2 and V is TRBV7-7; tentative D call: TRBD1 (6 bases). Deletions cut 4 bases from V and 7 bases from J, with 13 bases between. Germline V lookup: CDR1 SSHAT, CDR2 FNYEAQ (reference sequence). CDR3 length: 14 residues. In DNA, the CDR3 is TGTGCCAGCAGCTGGGGTAGACAGGACGGGGAGCTGTTTTTT. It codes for CASSWGRQDGELFF.

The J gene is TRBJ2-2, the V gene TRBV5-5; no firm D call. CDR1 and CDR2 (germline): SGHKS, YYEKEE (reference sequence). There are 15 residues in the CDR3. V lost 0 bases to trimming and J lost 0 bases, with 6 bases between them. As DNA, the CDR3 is TGTGCCAGCAGCTTGGGGTCAGCGAACACCGGGGAGCTGTTTTTT. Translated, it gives CASSLGSANTGELFF.

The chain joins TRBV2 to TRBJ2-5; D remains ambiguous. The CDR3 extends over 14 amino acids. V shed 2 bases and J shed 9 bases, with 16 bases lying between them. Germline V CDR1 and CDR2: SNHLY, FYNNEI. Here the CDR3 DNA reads TGTGCCAGCAGTGAACTGCCTGGGAATGTGGCCCAGTACTTC. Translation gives CASSELPGNVAQYF.

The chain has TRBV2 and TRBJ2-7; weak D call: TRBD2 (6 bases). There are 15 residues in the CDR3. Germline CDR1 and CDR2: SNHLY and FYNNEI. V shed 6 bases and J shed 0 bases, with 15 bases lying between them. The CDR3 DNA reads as TGTGCCAGCAGACCCGCTAGCGAAGACTCCTACGAGCAGTACTTC. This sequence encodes CASRPASEDSYEQYF.

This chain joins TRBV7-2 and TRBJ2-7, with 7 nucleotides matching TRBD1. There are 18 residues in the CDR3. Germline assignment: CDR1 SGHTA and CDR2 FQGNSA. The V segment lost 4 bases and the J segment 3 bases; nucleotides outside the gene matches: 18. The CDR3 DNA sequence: TGTGCCAGCAGCTCAGCCATAGGGGTTGGGGACAGAATCTACGAGCAGTACTTC. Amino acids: CASSSAIGVGDRIYEQYF.

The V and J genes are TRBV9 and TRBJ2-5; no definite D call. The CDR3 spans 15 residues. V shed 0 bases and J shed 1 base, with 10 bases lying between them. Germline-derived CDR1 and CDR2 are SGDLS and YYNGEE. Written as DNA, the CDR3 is TGTGCCAGCAGCGTAGGGCCAGAAGCCCAAGAGACCCAGTACTTC. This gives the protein CASSVGPEAQETQYF. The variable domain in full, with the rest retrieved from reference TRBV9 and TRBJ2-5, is DSGVTQTPKHLITATGQRVTLRCSPRSGDLSVYWYQQSLDQGLQFLIQYYNGEERAKGNILERFSAQQFPDLHSELNLSSLELGDSALYFCASSVGPEAQETQYFGPGTRLLVL.

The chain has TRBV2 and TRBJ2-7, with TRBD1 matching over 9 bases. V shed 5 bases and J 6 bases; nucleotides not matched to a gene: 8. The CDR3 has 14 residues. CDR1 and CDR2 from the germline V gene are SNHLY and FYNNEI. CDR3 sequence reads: CASSIQGALSEQYF. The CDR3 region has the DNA TGTGCCAGCAGTATACAGGGGGCATTAAGCGAGCAGTACTTC.

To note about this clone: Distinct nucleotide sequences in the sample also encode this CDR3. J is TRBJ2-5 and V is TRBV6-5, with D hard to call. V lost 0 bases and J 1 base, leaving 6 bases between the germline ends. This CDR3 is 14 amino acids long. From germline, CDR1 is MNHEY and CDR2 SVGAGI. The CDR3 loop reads CASSYSTIQETQYF. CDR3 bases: TGTGCCAGCAGTTACTCTACCATCCAAGAGACCCAGTACTTC.

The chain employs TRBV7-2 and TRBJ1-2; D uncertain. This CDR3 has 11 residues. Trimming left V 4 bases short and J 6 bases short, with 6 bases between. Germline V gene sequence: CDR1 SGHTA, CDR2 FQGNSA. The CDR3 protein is CASSWSHGYTF. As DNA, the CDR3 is TGTGCCAGCAGCTGGTCACATGGCTACACCTTC. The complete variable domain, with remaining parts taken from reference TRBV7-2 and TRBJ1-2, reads GAGVSQSPSNKVTEKGKDVELRCDPISGHTALYWYRQSLGQGLEFLIYFQGNSAPDKSGLPSDRFSAERTGGSVSTLTIQRTQQEDSAVYLCASSWSHGYTFGSGTRLTVV.

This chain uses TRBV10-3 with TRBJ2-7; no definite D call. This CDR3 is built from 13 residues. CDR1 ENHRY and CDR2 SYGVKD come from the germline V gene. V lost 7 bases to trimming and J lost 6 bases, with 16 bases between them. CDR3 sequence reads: CAITSDLGREQYF. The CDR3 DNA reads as TGTGCCATCACTTCCGATTTAGGGCGCGAGCAGTACTTC.

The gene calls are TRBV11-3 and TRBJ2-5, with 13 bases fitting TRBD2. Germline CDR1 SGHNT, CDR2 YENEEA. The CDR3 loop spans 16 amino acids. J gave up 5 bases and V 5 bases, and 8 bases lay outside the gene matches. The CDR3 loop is CASSAGTSGMTETQYF. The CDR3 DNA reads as TGTGCCAGCAGCGCGGGGACTAGCGGGATGACGGAGACCCAGTACTTC.

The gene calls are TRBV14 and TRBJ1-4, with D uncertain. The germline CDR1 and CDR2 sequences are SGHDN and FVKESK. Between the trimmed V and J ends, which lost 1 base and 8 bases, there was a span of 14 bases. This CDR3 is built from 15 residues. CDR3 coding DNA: TGTGCCAGCAGCCAAGGTACAGCTCTAAGAGAAAAACTGTTTTTT. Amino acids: CASSQGTALREKLFF.

The chain's CDR3 is CASSSSVGTGELFF. CDR3 sequence (DNA): TGTGCCAGCAGCTCCTCGGTCGGGACCGGGGAGCTGTTTTTT. The chain employs TRBV7-2 and TRBJ2-2; D is undetermined. Germline V gene lookup returns CDR1 SGHTA and CDR2 FQGNSA. V dropped 4 bases and J dropped 5 bases, with 11 bases sitting between them. The CDR3 contains 14 residues.

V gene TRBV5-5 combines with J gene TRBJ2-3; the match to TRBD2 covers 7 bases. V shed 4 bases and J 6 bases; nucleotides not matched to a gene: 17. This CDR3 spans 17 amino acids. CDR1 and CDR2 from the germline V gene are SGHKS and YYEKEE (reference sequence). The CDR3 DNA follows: TGTGCCAGCAGCCCCAGTGGGGTGGGAGGGCCTATGGATACGCAGTATTTT. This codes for CASSPSGVGGPMDTQYF.

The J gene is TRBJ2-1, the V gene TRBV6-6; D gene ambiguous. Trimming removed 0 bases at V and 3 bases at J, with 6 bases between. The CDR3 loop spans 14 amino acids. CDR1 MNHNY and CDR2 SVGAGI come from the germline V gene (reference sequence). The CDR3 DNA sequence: TGTGCCAGCAGTTACTCTGAGGTCTACAATGAGCAGTTCTTC. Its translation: CASSYSEVYNEQFF.

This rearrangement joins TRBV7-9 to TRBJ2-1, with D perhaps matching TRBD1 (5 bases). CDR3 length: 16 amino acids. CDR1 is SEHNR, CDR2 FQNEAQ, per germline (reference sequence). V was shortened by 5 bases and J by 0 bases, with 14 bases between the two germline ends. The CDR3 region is CASSKSTGSSYNEQFF. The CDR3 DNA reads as TGTGCCAGCAGCAAAAGTACAGGAAGCTCCTACAATGAGCAGTTCTTC. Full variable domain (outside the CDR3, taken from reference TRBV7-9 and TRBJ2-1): DTGVSQNPRHKITKRGQNVTFRCDPISEHNRLYWYRQTLGQGPEFLTYFQNEAQLEKSRLLSDRFSAERPKGSFSTLEIQRTEQGDSAMYLCASSKSTGSSYNEQFFGPGTRLTVL.

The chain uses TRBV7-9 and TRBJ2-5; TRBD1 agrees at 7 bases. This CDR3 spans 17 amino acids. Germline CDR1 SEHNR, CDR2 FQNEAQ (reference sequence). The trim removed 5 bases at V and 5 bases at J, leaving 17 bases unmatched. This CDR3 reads CASSPRTGRGSSETQYF. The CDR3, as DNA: TGTGCCAGCAGCCCGCGGACAGGCCGCGGTAGTAGCGAGACCCAGTACTTC. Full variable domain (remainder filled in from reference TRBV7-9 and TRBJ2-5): DTGVSQNPRHKITKRGQNVTFRCDPISEHNRLYWYRQTLGQGPEFLTYFQNEAQLEKSRLLSDRFSAERPKGSFSTLEIQRTEQGDSAMYLCASSPRTGRGSSETQYFGPGTRLLVL.

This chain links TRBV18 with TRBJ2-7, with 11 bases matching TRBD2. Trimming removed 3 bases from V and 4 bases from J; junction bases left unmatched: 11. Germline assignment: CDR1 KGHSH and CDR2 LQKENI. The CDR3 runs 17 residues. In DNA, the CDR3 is TGTGCCAGCTCACCTGGTAGCGGGAGGGCCCATGGGTACGAGCAGTACTTC. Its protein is CASSPGSGRAHGYEQYF.

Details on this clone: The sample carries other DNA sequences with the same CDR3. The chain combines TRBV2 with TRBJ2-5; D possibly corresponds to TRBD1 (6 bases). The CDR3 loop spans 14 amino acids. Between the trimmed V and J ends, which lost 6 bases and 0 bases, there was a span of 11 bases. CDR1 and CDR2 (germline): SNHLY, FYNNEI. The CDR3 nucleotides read TGTGCCAGCAGGCCCGGACAGTACCAAGAGACCCAGTACTTC. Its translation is CASRPGQYQETQYF.

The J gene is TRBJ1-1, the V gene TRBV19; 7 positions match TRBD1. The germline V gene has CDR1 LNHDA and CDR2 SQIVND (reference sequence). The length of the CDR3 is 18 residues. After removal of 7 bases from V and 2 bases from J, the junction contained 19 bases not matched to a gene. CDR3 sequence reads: CASKSWGKRRQGNTEAFF. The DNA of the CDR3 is TGTGCCAGTAAGTCCTGGGGAAAGAGGAGACAGGGAAACACTGAAGCTTTCTTT.

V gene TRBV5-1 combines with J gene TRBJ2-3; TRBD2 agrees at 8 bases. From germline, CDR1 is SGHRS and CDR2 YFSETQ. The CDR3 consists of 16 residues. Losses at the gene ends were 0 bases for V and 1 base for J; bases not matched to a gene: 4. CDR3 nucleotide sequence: TGCGCCAGCAGCTTGGATGTGACTAGCGGCACAGATACGCAGTATTTT. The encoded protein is CASSLDVTSGTDTQYF.